This T cell receptor beta chain was captured in a study of OX40 agonist ivuxolimab in advanced cancers. Looking at the study overall: The costimulatory receptor OX40 (CD134) was targeted by ivuxolimab, a fully human IgG2 agonistic monoclonal antibody. Intravenous ivuxolimab was administered to patients every 2 weeks at six dose levels: 0.01, 0.1, 0.3, 1.5, 3 and 10 mg/kg. Of the 50 to 55 patients in dose escalation, around 20 had hepatocellular carcinoma, about 15 had melanoma, 9 had renal cell carcinoma and 9 had head and neck cancer. A male proportion of around 81% and a mean age of approximately 62 years, ranging from 23 to 79, were recorded for the dose-escalation cohort. Patients were allowed to have had prior anti-PD-1, anti-PD-L1 or anti-CTLA-4 therapy, and around two fifths of the dose-escalation patients had been treated with checkpoint inhibitors. Partial responses were achieved by three dose-escalation patients, of whom one had hepatocellular carcinoma and two had cutaneous melanoma. Peripheral TCRbeta sequencing aimed to test whether ivuxolimab altered TCR sequence diversity and caused clonal T-cell expansion. The paper reports the monotherapy dose-escalation portion (N of about 54 patients) of the phase I ivuxolimab trial.

Genomic DNA was extracted from sorted cells for sequencing of the TCRbeta CDR3 region. The immunoSEQ Assay was used to sequence the TCRbeta CDR3 regions. Entries here come from immuneACCESS through TCRdb and include only in-frame sequences with V and J called. Some clones fail to appear in such tables; in the studies checked, an unresolved V gene covers under half of the shortfall, and the cause of the remainder is unknown. The sample table records some 83,000 clones; approximately 91% of these occur just once. The ten largest clones capture approximately 0.7% of the sample. The trial excluded patients who had a history of autoimmune disease or who were on systemic immunosuppression. Peripheral blood for TCR sequencing was drawn from every dose cohort at baseline, at cycle 4 day 1 and at cycle 7 day 1. Samples were obtained from an open-label, multicenter, first-in-human phase I dose-escalation trial of ivuxolimab. Adults with locally advanced or metastatic melanoma, renal cell, hepatocellular, or head and neck squamous cell carcinoma were enrolled in the trial. Before TCR sequencing, CD4+ T cells and CD8+ T cells from peripheral blood were sorted into separate populations.

For this chain, trimming is 5 bases at the V end and 7 bases at the J end, and the number of junction bases without a gene match is 7. Taken from the germline V gene, the CDR1 and CDR2 loops are SGHTA and FQGNSA. Taken from cysteine to phenylalanine, the CDR3 has 14 residues. Just the 42-base CDR3 DNA is kept, in frame starting at base 1. Regarding this clone: Its cognate antigen has yet to be identified. The input lacks base qualities; no much larger clone sits a single base away. Other DNA sequences in the sample encode the same CDR3.

General conclusions and limits of the study: After ivuxolimab, CD8+ T cells had more expanded clones than CD4+ T cells on average. The antigen specificity of the clonally expanded peripheral T cells was not determined. Low levels of normalized T-cell clonal expansion were also seen in some nonresponding patients. At doses of 0.1 to 3.0 mg/kg, clonal expansion of both CD4+ and CD8+ blood T cells was observed from baseline to week 6. In partial responders in the 0.1-3.0 mg/kg groups, normalized peripheral clonal expansion was found to be among the lowest, especially among CD8+ T cells.

The specimen was CD4+ or CD8+ T cells sorted from blood, collected in a trial of the OX40 agonist ivuxolimab. The chain employs TRBV7-2 and TRBJ1-5, with 8 central nucleotides matching TRBD1. This receptor was taken from an adult with an advanced solid tumor such as melanoma, head and neck, liver or kidney cancer. The bases are TGTGCCAGCAGCACGACAGGGGAGGGGCAGCCCCAGCATTTT. Its amino acids are CASSTTGEGQPQHF.